Sequencing of this T cell receptor (beta chain) was carried out in a study of cytomegalovirus exposure and HLA in healthy donors. This CDR3 comprises 16 residues. The J segment lost 9 bases and the V segment lost 8 bases, leaving 20 bases of the junction unmatched. Germline V gene data show CDR1 as SNHLY and CDR2 as FYNNEI. In the PCR, 60 Vbeta and 13 Jbeta primers were used. Sequencing used immunoSEQ multiplex PCR; TCRdb keeps in-frame clones, though not all of them. The profile shows 120,000 to 150,000 clones, approximately 70% of them singletons. The sequence derives from a woman aged 18-29 years in good health and CMV-seronegative. This chain connects TRBV2 to TRBJ1-1; 8 nucleotides line up with TRBD1. Sequencing was carried out using PBMCs. The DNA of the CDR3 is TGTGCCAGCCACCGAGCCGGGGACAGGTCACCACTCAAAGCTTTCTTT. This translates into CASHRAGDRSPLKAFF.